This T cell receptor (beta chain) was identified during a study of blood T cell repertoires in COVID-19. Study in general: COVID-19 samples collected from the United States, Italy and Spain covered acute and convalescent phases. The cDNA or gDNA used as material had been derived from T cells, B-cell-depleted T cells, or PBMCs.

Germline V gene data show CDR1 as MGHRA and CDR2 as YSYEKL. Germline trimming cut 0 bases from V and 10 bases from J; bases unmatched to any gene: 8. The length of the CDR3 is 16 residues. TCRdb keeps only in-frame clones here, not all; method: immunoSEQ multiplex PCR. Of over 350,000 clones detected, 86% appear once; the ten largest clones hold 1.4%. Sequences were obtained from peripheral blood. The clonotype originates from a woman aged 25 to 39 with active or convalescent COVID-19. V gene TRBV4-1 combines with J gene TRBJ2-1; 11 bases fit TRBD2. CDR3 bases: TGCGCCAGCAGCCAAGAAGTCCGACTAGCGGGAAGCGAGCAGTTCTTC. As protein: CASSQEVRLAGSEQFF.